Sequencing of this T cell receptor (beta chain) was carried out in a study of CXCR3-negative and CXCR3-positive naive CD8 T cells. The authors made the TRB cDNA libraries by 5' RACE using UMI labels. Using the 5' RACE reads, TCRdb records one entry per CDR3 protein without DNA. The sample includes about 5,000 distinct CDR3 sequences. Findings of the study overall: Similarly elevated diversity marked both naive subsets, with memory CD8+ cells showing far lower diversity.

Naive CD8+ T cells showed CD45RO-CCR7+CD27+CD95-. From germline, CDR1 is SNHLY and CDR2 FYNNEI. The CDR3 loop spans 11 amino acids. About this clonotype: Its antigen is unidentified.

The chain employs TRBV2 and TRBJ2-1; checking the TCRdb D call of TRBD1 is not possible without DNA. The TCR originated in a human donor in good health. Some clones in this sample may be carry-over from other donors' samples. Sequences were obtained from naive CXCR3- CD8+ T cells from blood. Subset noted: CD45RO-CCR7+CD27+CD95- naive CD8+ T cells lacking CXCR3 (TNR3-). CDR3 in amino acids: CASTPGQEQFF.